This T cell receptor (beta chain) appears in the sequencing data of a study of T cell responses to AZD1222 COVID-19 vaccine. There are 13 residues in the CDR3. With 7 bases removed from V and 3 bases from J, the gap between germline ends came to 12 bases. With regard to this clone: What it binds is unknown.

The assay was immunoSEQ multiplex PCR, and TCRdb's table has in-frame clones only and misses some. The repertoire holds about 180,000 clones, with just under 95% as singletons. Study-wide results and caveats: There were repertoire samples only from the period after the peak T cell response. White British donors predominated, females outnumbered males, and clonal diversity was possibly underestimated. The number of AZD1222 recipients seropositive at baseline was only 6 or 7.

This clonotype originated in an adult who received the MenACWY meningococcal vaccine as a control. The chain joins TRBV12-3 or TRBV12-4 to TRBJ1-2; D is uncertain. The input for sequencing was peripheral blood, taken 28 days after the second dose of the MenACWY control vaccine. CDR3 nucleotide sequence: TGTGCCAGCACCGCAGGACGTTACTATGGCTACACCTTC. Protein product: CASTAGRYYGYTF.